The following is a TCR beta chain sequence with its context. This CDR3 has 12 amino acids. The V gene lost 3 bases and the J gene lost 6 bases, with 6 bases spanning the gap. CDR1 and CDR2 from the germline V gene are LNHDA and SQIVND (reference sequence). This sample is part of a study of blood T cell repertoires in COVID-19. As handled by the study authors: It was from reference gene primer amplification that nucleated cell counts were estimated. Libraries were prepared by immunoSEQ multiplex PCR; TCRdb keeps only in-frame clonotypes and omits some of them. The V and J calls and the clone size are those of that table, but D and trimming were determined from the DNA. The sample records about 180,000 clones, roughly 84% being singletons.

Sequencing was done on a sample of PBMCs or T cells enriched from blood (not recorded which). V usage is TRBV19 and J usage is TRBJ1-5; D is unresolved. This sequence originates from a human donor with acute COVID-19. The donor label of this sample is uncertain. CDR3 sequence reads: CASSISGQPQHF. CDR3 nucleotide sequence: TGTGCCAGTAGTATTTCGGGTCAGCCCCAGCATTTT.